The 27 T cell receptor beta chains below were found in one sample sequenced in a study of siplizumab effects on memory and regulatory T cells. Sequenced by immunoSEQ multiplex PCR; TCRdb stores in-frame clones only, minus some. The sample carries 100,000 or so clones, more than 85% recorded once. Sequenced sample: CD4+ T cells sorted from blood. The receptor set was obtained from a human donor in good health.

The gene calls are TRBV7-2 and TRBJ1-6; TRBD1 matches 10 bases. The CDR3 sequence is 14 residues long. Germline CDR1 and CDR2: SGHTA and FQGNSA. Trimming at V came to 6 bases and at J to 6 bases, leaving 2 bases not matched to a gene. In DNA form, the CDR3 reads TGTGCCAGCAGTTGGGACAGGGGTAATTCACCCCTCCACTTT. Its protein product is CASSWDRGNSPLHF.

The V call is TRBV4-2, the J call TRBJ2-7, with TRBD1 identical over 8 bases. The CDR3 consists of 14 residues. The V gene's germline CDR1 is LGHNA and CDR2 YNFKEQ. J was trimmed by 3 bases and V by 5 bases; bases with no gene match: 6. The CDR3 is CASSTRTGYYEQYF. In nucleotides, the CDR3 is TGTGCCAGCAGCACCCGGACAGGGTACTACGAGCAGTACTTC.

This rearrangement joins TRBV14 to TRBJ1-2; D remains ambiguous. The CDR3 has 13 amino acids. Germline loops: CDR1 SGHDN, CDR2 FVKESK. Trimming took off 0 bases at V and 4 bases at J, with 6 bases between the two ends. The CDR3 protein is CASSQDRFYGYTF. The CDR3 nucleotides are TGTGCCAGCAGCCAAGACAGATTCTATGGCTACACCTTC.

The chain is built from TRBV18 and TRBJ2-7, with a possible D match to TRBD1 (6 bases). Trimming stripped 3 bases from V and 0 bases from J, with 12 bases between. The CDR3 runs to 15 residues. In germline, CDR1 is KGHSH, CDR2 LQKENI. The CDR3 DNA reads TGTGCCAGCTCACCCCAGCAGGACAGCTCCTACGAGCAGTACTTC. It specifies CASSPQQDSSYEQYF.

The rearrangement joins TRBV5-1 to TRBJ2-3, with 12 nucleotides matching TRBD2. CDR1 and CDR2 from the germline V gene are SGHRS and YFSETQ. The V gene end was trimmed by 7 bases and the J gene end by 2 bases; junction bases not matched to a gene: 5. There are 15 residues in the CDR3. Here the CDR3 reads CASHRTSGATDTQYF. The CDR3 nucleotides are TGCGCCAGCCATCGGACTAGCGGGGCCACAGATACGCAGTATTTT.

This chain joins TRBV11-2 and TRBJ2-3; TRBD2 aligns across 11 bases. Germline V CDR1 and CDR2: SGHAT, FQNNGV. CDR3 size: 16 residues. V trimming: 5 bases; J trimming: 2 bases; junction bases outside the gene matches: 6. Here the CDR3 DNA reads TGTGCCAGCAGCGTACTAGCGGGGGCCCCCACAGATACGCAGTATTTT. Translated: CASSVLAGAPTDTQYF.

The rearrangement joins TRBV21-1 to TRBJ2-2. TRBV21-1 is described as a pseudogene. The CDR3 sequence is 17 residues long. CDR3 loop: CASSSDVEARNTGELFF. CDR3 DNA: TGTGCCAGCAGCAGCGACGTCGAAGCCCGGAACACCGGGGAGCTGTTTTTT.

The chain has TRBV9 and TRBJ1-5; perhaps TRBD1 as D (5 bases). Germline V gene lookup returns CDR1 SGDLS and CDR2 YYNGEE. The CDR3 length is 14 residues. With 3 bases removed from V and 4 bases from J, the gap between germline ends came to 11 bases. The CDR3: CASSAGTFNQPQHF. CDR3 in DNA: TGTGCCAGCAGCGCCGGGACTTTTAATCAGCCCCAGCATTTT.

CDR3 in amino acids: CASSQGTQGESPLHF. CDR3 DNA: TGCGCCAGCAGCCAGGGTACCCAGGGTGAATCACCCCTCCACTTT. This chain links TRBV4-3 with TRBJ1-6, with a possible D match to TRBD1 (5 bases). Between the trimmed V and J ends, which lost 3 bases and 10 bases, there was a span of 16 bases. Germline V gene data show CDR1 as LGHNA and CDR2 as YSLEER. The CDR3 is 15 residues long.

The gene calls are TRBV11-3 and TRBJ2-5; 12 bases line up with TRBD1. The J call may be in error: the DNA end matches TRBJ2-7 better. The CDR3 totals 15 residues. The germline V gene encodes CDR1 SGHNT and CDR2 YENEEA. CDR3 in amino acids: CASSFGTGGVYEQYF. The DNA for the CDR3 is TGTGCCAGCAGCTTTGGGACAGGGGGCGTTTACGAGCAGTACTTC.

The CDR3: CAISGQYNSPLHF. CDR3 in DNA: TGTGCCATATCAGGACAGTATAATTCACCCCTCCACTTT. This chain connects TRBV7-2 to TRBJ1-6; tentatively, D is TRBD1 (6 bases). Germline CDR1 reads SGHTA; CDR2 reads FQGNSA. The CDR3 length is 13 residues. The V and J ends lost 10 bases and 4 bases respectively, with 11 bases between them.

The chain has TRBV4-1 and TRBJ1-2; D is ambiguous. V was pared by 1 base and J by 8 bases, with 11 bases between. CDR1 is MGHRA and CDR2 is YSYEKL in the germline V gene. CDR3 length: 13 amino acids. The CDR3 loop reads CASSQASPGGYTF. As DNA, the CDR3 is TGCGCCAGCAGCCAAGCCTCTCCGGGGGGCTACACCTTC.

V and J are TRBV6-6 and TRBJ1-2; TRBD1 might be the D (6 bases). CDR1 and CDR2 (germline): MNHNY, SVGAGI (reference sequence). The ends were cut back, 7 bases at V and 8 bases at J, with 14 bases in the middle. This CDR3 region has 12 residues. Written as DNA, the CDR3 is TGTGCCAGCACTAAATTCGGGACAGGCTACACCTTC. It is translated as CASTKFGTGYTF.

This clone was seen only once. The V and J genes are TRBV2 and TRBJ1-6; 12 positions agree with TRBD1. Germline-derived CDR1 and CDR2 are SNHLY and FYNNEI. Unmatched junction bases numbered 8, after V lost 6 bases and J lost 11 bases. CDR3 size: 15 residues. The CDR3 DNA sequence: TGTGCCAGCAGCCCCGGGACAGGGGGCGGGGCACCCCTCCACTTT. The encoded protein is CASSPGTGGGAPLHF.

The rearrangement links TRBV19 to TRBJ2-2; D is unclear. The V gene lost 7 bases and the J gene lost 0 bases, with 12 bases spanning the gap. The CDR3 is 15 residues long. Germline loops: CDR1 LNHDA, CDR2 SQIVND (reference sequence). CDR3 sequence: CASKKVSANTGELFF. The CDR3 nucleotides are TGTGCCAGTAAAAAAGTCAGCGCGAACACCGGGGAGCTGTTTTTT.

Here the CDR3 DNA reads TGTGCCAGTAGTCCACAGGGGGCGCTGTCAGAAAAACTGTTTTTT. It specifies CASSPQGALSEKLFF. V usage is TRBV19 and J usage is TRBJ1-4; 9 bases match TRBD1. This CDR3 is 15 amino acids long. In germline, CDR1 is LNHDA, CDR2 SQIVND (reference sequence). V was clipped by 5 bases and J by 8 bases; unmatched bases: 9.

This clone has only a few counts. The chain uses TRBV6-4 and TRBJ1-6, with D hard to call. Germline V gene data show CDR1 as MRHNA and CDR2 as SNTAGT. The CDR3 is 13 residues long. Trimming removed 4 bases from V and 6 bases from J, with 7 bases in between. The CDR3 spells CASSVVRNSPLHF. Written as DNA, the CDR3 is TGTGCCAGCAGTGTAGTCCGTAATTCACCCCTCCACTTT.

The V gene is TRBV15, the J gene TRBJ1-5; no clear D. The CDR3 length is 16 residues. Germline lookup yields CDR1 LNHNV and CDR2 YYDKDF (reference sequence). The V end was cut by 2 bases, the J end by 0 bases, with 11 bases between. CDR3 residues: CATSRFGDYSNQPQHF. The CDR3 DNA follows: TGTGCCACCAGCAGATTCGGCGATTATAGCAATCAGCCCCAGCATTTT.

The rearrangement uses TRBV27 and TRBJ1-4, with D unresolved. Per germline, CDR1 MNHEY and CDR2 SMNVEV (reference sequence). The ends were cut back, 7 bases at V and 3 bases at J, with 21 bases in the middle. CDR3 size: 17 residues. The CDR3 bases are TGTGCCAGCACCAAAAGAAGTGGGATGGTAGCTAATGAAAAACTGTTTTTT. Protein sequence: CASTKRSGMVANEKLFF.

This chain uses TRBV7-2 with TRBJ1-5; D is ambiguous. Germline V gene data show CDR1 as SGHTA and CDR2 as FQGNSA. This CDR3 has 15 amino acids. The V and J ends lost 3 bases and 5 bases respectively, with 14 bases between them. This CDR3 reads CASSFVRVGDQPQHF. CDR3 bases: TGTGCCAGCAGCTTTGTGCGTGTCGGAGATCAGCCCCAGCATTTT.

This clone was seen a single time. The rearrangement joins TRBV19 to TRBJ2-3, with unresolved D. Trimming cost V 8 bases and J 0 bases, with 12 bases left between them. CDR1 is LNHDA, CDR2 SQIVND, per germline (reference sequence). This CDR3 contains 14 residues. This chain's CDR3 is CASGSLGSTDTQYF. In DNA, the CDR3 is TGTGCCAGTGGTAGTTTAGGGAGCACAGATACGCAGTATTTT.

The CDR3 nucleotides read TGTGCCAGCAGCCTGTCCGAATACACCGGGGAGCTGTTTTTT. It is translated as CASSLSEYTGELFF. V gene TRBV7-2 combines with J gene TRBJ2-2; D call uncertain. With 5 bases removed from V and 3 bases from J, the gap between germline ends came to 10 bases. Looked up from germline, CDR1 is SGHTA and CDR2 is FQGNSA. The CDR3 contains 14 residues.

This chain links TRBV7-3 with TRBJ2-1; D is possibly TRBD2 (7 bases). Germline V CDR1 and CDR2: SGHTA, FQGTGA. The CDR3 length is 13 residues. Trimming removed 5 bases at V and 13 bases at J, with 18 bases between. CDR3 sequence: CASSPNREGFQFF. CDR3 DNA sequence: TGTGCCAGCAGCCCAAACAGGGAGGGTTTTCAGTTCTTC.

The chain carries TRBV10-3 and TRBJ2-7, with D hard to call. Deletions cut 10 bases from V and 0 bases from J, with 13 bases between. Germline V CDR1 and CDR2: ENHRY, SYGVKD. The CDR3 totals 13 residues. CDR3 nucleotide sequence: TGTGCCACCTCAACCAGGAGCTCCTACGAGCAGTACTTC. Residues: CATSTRSSYEQYF.

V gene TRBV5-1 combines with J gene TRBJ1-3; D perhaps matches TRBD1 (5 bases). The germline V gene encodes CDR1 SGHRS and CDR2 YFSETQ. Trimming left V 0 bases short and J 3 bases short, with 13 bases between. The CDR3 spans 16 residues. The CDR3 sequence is CASSLGQPGLGNTIYF. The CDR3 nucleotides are TGCGCCAGCAGCTTGGGACAGCCAGGTCTTGGAAACACCATATATTTT.

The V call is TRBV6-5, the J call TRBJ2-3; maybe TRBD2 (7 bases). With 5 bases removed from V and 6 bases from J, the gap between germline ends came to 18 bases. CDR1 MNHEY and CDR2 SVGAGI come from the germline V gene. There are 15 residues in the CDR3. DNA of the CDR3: TGTGCCAGCAGTCCGTGGGGGAGGGGGGTGGATACGCAGTATTTT. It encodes CASSPWGRGVDTQYF.

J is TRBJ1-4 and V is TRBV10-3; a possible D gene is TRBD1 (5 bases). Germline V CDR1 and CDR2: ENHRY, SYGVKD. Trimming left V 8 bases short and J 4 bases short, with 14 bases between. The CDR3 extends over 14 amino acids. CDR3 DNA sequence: TGTGCCATCGGGAGGGCTGGGGGTAATGAAAAACTGTTTTTT. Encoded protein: CAIGRAGGNEKLFF.